These 22 T cell receptor beta chains came from one sample sequenced in a study of T-cell reconstitution after alpha-beta-depleted transplantation in children. TCRbeta library preparation incorporated unique molecular identifiers. TCRdb analysed the PCR reads with MiXCR anew, one entry per CDR3 protein. The table shows around 530,000 distinct CDR3 sequences, with less than 35% occurring only once. The sample in question was PBMCs from the stem cell graft donor, obtained from the stem cell graft. Receptor source: a human donor who donated a stem cell graft to a child with aplastic anemia.

This chain joins TRBV5-1 and TRBJ2-3; 9 bases are a match to TRBD1. Looked up from germline, CDR1 is SGHRS and CDR2 is YFSETQ. The CDR3 length is 17 residues. J gave up 3 bases and V 0 bases, and 8 bases lay outside the gene matches. Here the CDR3 DNA reads TGCGCCAGCAGCTTGGCCGGTAGGGACAGGGTTACAGATACGCAGTATTTT. This codes for CASSLAGRDRVTDTQYF.

This clonotype was counted between two and nine times. The rearrangement links TRBV3-1 to TRBJ2-1; D may be TRBD1 (5 bases). The CDR3 runs to 15 residues. Germline V gives CDR1 LGHDT, CDR2 YNNKEL (reference sequence). The germline V and J ends were trimmed by 0 bases and 8 bases, with 14 bases remaining between them. In DNA form, the CDR3 reads TGTGCCAGCAGCCAAGAGGGGCTGGGTACGTATGAGCAGTTCTTC. Its translation is CASSQEGLGTYEQFF.

This clonotype was detected a few times. The chain employs TRBV9 and TRBJ2-3; TRBD2 matches 14 bases. The CDR3 totals 17 residues. The trim removed 3 bases at V and 3 bases at J, leaving 6 bases unmatched. CDR1 SGDLS and CDR2 YYNGEE come from the germline V gene. CDR3 in amino acids: CASSDQTSGRVTDTQYF. Here the CDR3 DNA reads TGTGCCAGCAGCGACCAGACTAGCGGGAGGGTAACAGATACGCAGTATTTT.

The chain is built from TRBV9 and TRBJ2-1; the match to TRBD1 covers 8 bases. Germline V lookup: CDR1 SGDLS, CDR2 YYNGEE. The J segment lost 1 base and the V segment lost 7 bases, leaving 13 bases of the junction unmatched. This CDR3 comprises 17 residues. The CDR3 is CASGPLGQGASYNEQFF. The DNA of the CDR3 is TGTGCCAGCGGCCCCCTGGGGCAGGGGGCGTCCTACAATGAGCAGTTCTTC.

V and J are TRBV20-1 and TRBJ2-1; 10 positions match TRBD2. Germline-derived CDR1 and CDR2 are DFQATT and SNEGSKA (reference sequence). The junction had 6 bases not matched to a gene; V was cut back by 3 bases and J by 4 bases. CDR3 length equals 15 residues. CDR3 amino acids: CSARWLAGVYNEQFF. CDR3 coding DNA: TGCAGTGCTAGGTGGCTAGCGGGAGTGTACAATGAGCAGTTCTTC.

The rearrangement joins TRBV18 to TRBJ1-1; D remains ambiguous. Germline V lookup: CDR1 KGHSH, CDR2 LQKENI. This CDR3 spans 19 amino acids. The V gene lost 8 bases and the J gene lost 4 bases, with 32 bases spanning the gap. CDR3 coding DNA: TGTGCCAGCACTCACCTCGCAGGAATAGGTAAGGGAACCCCCACTGAAGCTTTCTTT. Translation: CASTHLAGIGKGTPTEAFF.

The chain uses TRBV7-2 and TRBJ2-1, with unresolved D. Between the trimmed V and J ends, which lost 5 bases and 9 bases, there was a span of 8 bases. This CDR3 comprises 11 residues. The germline gives CDR1 SGHTA, CDR2 FQGNSA. CDR3 in DNA: TGTGCCAGCAGCCCCCCCGGTGAGCAGTTCTTC. Its translation: CASSPPGEQFF.

The chain employs TRBV9 and TRBJ2-3, with D unclear. Trimming stripped 0 bases from V and 2 bases from J, with 10 bases between. Germline CDR1 is SGDLS and CDR2 is YYNGEE. The CDR3 runs 15 residues. This CDR3 reads CASSVDRFSTDTQYF. CDR3 nucleotides: TGTGCCAGCAGCGTAGACCGATTCTCCACAGATACGCAGTATTTT.

The chain links TRBV7-3 to TRBJ2-5; TRBD2 matches at 7 bases. The CDR3 runs to 17 residues. The V gene end was trimmed by 4 bases and the J gene end by 4 bases; junction bases not matched to a gene: 15. Germline V CDR1 and CDR2: SGHTA, FQGTGA. CDR3 sequence reads: CASSSSASGKGAETQYF. The CDR3 bases are TGTGCCAGCAGCTCTTCCGCCAGCGGGAAAGGGGCAGAGACCCAGTACTTC. The variable domain in full, completed from reference TRBV7-3 and TRBJ2-5, reads GAGVSQTPSNKVTEKGKYVELRCDPISGHTALYWYRQSLGQGPEFLIYFQGTGAADDSGLPNDRFFAVRPEGSVSTLKIQRTERGDSAVYLCASSSSASGKGAETQYFGPGTRLLVL.

J is TRBJ2-2 and V is TRBV19; D may correspond to TRBD1 or TRBD2 (5 bases each). Per germline, CDR1 LNHDA and CDR2 SQIVND (reference sequence). V gave up 6 bases and J gave up 4 bases, with 15 bases separating them. The CDR3 runs 15 residues. This CDR3 is CASRFPGRSTGELFF. CDR3 DNA: TGTGCCAGTAGATTTCCGGGACGCAGCACCGGGGAGCTGTTTTTT. The variable domain in full, completed from reference TRBV19 and TRBJ2-2, reads DGGITQSPKYLFRKEGQNVTLSCEQNLNHDAMYWYRQDPGQGLRLIYYSQIVNDFQKGDIAEGYSVSREKKESFPLTVTSAQKNPTAFYLCASRFPGRSTGELFFGEGSRLTVL.

The J gene is TRBJ2-5, the V gene TRBV19, with 8 nucleotides matching TRBD1. The CDR3 is made up of 15 amino acids. Unmatched junction bases numbered 8, after V lost 7 bases and J lost 1 base. Germline V gene data show CDR1 as LNHDA and CDR2 as SQIVND (reference sequence). The CDR3 DNA is TGTGCCAGTAATCAGGGCAGGGGGCCCCAAGAGACCCAGTACTTC. Translated, it gives CASNQGRGPQETQYF.

The rearrangement uses TRBV10-2 and TRBJ2-5, with 12 positions matching TRBD2. After removal of 7 bases from V and 4 bases from J, the junction contained 4 bases not matched to a gene. Germline values: CDR1 WSHSY, CDR2 SAAADI. This CDR3 is built from 14 residues. CDR3: CASTPTSGRETQYF. Here the CDR3 DNA reads TGCGCCAGCACCCCGACTAGCGGGAGAGAGACCCAGTACTTC.

V usage is TRBV27 and J usage is TRBJ2-1, with TRBD2 matching over 14 bases. The germline V gene has CDR1 MNHEY and CDR2 SMNVEV (reference sequence). The CDR3 has 21 amino acids. V trimming: 5 bases; J trimming: 4 bases; junction bases outside the gene matches: 19. The CDR3 DNA sequence: TGTGCCAGCAGTCACCGGACGGCCGGGACTAGCGGGAGTTCCCCTTACAATGAGCAGTTCTTC. Protein: CASSHRTAGTSGSSPYNEQFF.

The V call is TRBV7-2, the J call TRBJ2-5; no clear D. The ends were cut back, 5 bases at V and 7 bases at J, with 14 bases in the middle. Germline loops: CDR1 SGHTA, CDR2 FQGNSA. The CDR3 spans 13 residues. DNA for the CDR3: TGTGCCAGCAGCCTTAGAGTAGGTGGGACCCAGTACTTC. Translated: CASSLRVGGTQYF.

The chain employs TRBV20-1 and TRBJ2-4, with D possibly TRBD2 on 5 matching bases. The length of the CDR3 is 20 residues. V lost 0 bases to trimming and J lost 0 bases, with 24 bases between them. Germline V gene lookup returns CDR1 DFQATT and CDR2 SNEGSKA (reference sequence). The CDR3 here is CSARDENSEYTGLAKNIQYF. The CDR3 nucleotides are TGCAGTGCTAGAGACGAGAACAGCGAATACACTGGACTAGCCAAAAACATTCAGTACTTC.

This clonotype was seen a few times. The chain employs TRBV19 and TRBJ1-5; tentative D call: TRBD1 (5 bases). The germline V gene has CDR1 LNHDA and CDR2 SQIVND (reference sequence). The CDR3 runs to 16 residues. The V end was cut by 7 bases, the J end by 2 bases, with 18 bases between. In DNA form, the CDR3 reads TGTGCCAGTAACCTGGACAACGACAAACGCAATCAGCCCCAGCATTTT. As protein: CASNLDNDKRNQPQHF.

This chain connects TRBV10-3 to TRBJ2-5; possibly TRBD1 or TRBD2 for D (6 bases each). The CDR3 runs to 14 residues. CDR1 is ENHRY and CDR2 is SYGVKD in the germline V gene. The V end lost 3 bases, the J end lost 3 bases, and 11 bases lay between the germline ends. As DNA, the CDR3 is TGTGCCATCAGTGAACAGGGAGGCGAAGAGACCCAGTACTTC. Its protein is CAISEQGGEETQYF.

The chain has TRBV5-5 and TRBJ1-5; D may be TRBD1 (5 bases). Germline-derived CDR1 and CDR2 are SGHKS and YYEKEE (reference sequence). This CDR3 has 15 amino acids. Trimming removed 3 bases at V and 3 bases at J, with 13 bases between. The CDR3 here is CASSWGRQHNQPQHF. In DNA, the CDR3 is TGTGCCAGCAGCTGGGGCCGGCAACACAATCAGCCCCAGCATTTT.

V and J are TRBV7-9 and TRBJ2-3, with 12 bases lining up with TRBD2. Looked up from germline, CDR1 is SEHNR and CDR2 is FQNEAQ (reference sequence). J lost 5 bases, V lost 5 bases, and 11 bases had no gene match. The CDR3 sequence is 17 residues long. The chain's CDR3 is CASSGNLAGGGGDTQYF. CDR3 nucleotide sequence: TGTGCCAGCAGCGGCAACCTAGCGGGAGGGGGCGGAGATACGCAGTATTTT.

This rearrangement joins TRBV28 to TRBJ1-2; D ambiguous. Germline values: CDR1 MDHEN, CDR2 SYDVKM. This CDR3 comprises 13 residues. Trimming removed 8 bases from V and 6 bases from J, with 16 bases in between. The CDR3 loop is CASERSSLDGYTF. As DNA, the CDR3 is TGTGCCAGCGAGAGAAGTTCCCTCGATGGCTACACCTTC.

In this sample, this clonotype turned up a few times. The chain has TRBV30 and TRBJ1-2; D is unresolved. V shed 3 bases and J shed 7 bases, with 12 bases lying between them. Germline CDR1 GTSNPN, CDR2 SVGIG (reference sequence). CDR3 length equals 12 residues. CDR3 nucleotides: TGTGCCTGGAGCCTGGGTCATGGTGGCTACACCTTC. Protein: CAWSLGHGGYTF.

This clonotype was found once. V and J are TRBV6-1 and TRBJ1-2; the D gene is possibly TRBD1 (5 bases). The CDR3 spans 14 residues. CDR1 and CDR2 from the germline V gene are MNHNS and SASEGT. V gave up 2 bases and J gave up 7 bases, with 14 bases separating them. As DNA, the CDR3 is TGTGCCAGCAGTGAATCCTACCCGGGGGTTGGCTACACCTTC. Translation: CASSESYPGVGYTF.